This record looks at one TCR beta chain sequence and its context. This record belongs to a study of T cells in localized non-small cell lung cancer. Clones were sequenced by immunoSEQ multiplex PCR, and TCRdb holds only the in-frame ones, with some missing. The sample lists 75,000 to 95,000 clones, around three quarters occurring once. Trimming shortened V by 4 bases and J by 4 bases, and 10 bases separated the two germline ends. CDR1 and CDR2 from the germline V gene are SQVTM and ANQGSEA. The CDR3 contains 12 residues. The sequenced sample was PBMCs, obtained before any cancer treatment. This sequence originates from a man aged 35-69 years with stage II squamous cell lung carcinoma. The chain carries TRBV29-1 and TRBJ1-1; the D is unclear. In nucleotides, the CDR3 is TGCAGCGTTGTCCAGGCGGTCACTGAAGCTTTCTTT. It is translated as CSVVQAVTEAFF.